This T cell receptor beta chain was sequenced during a study of blood T cell repertoires in COVID-19. Trimming pared 1 base from V and 8 bases from J, leaving 20 bases between. CDR1 is LGHNA, CDR2 YNFKEQ, per germline. This CDR3 has 17 amino acids. Data came from immunoSEQ multiplex PCR; TCRdb stores just in-frame clones and leaves some out. The repertoire holds about 47,000 clones, with roughly 90% as singletons. This clone has more than one count but fewer than ten. Sequenced sample: peripheral blood. The rearrangement uses TRBV4-2 and TRBJ1-4; possible D gene TRBD1, 5 bases. The TCR was taken from a man aged 45-65 years with active COVID-19. CDR3 nucleotide sequence: TGTGCCAGCAGCCAAGGGAGGGACGCGCTCGTATGGGAAAAACTGTTTTTT. Translating it yields CASSQGRDALVWEKLFF.